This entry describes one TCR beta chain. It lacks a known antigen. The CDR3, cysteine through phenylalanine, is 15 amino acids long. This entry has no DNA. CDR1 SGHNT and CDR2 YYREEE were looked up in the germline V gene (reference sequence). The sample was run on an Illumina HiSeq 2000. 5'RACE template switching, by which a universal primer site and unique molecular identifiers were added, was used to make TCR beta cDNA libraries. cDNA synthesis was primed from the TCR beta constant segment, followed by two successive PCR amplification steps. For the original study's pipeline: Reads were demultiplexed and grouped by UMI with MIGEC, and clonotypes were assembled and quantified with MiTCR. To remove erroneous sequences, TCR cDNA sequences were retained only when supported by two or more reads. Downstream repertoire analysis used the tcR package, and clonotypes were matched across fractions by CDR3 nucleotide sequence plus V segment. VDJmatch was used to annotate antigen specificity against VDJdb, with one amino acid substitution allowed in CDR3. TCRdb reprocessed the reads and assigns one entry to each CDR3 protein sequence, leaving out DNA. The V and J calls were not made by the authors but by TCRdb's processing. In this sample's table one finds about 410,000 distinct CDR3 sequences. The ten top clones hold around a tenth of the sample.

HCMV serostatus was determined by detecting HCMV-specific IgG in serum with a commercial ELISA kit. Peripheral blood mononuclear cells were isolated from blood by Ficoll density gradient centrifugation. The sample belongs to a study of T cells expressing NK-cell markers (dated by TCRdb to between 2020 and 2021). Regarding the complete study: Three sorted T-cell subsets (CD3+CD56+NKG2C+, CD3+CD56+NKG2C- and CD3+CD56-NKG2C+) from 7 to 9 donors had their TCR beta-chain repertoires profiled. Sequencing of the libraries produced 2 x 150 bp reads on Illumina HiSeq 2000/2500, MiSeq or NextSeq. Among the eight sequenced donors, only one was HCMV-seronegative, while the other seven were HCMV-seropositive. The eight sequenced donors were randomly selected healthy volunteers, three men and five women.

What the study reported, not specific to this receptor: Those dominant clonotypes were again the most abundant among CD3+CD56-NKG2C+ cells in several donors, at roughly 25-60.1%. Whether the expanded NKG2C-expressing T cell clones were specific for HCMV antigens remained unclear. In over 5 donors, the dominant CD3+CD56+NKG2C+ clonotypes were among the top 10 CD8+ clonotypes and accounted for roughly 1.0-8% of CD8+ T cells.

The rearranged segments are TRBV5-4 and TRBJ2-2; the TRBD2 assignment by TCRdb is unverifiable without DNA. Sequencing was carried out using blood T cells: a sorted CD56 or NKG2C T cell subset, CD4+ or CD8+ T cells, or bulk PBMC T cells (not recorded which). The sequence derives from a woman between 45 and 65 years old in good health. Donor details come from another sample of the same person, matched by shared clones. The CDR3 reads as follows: CASSLWGGGTGELFF.